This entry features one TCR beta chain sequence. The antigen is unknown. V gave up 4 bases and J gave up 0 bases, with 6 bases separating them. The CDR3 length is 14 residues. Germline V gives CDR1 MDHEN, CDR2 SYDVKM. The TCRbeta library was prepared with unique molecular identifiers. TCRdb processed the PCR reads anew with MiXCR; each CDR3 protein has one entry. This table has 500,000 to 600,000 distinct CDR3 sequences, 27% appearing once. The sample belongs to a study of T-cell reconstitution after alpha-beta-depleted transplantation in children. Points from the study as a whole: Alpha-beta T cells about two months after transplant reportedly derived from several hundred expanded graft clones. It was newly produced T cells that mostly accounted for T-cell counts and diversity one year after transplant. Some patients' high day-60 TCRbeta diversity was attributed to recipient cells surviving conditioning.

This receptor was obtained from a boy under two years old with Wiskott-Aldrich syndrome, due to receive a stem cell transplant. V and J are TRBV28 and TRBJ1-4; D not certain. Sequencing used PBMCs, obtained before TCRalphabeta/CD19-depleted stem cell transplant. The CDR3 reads CASSWVATNEKLFF. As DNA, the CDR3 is TGTGCCAGCAGTTGGGTGGCAACTAATGAAAAACTGTTTTTT.